These 19 T cell receptor beta chains were all obtained from the same sample, sequenced in a study of T cells in Graves' hyperthyroidism and ophthalmopathy. Regions amplified from RNA transcripts were the TCR beta CDR3 regions. With the HTBI primer set, the TCR CDR3 went through a first round of RT-PCR. TCRdb re-called the multiplex PCR reads with MiXCR, one entry per CDR3 protein. The data hold approximately 350,000 distinct CDR3 sequences, with over 12% observed a single time. The specimen sequenced was blood. Receptors originate from an older woman with Graves' ophthalmopathy.

This clonotype was detected many times. The chain employs TRBV7-9 and TRBJ2-5, with 7 bases aligning to TRBD2. V lost 5 bases to trimming and J lost 4 bases; unmatched junction nucleotides: 7. The CDR3 spans 14 residues. Germline assignment: CDR1 SEHNR and CDR2 FQNEAQ (reference sequence). Here the CDR3 reads CASSPRREGETQYF. The CDR3 DNA reads TGTGCCAGCAGCCCAAGGAGGGAGGGAGAGACCCAGTACTTC.

In this sample, this clonotype turned up many times. The chain uses TRBV5-5 and TRBJ1-1; 9 bases map to TRBD1. V shed 4 bases, J shed 1 base, and the junction held 8 bases outside the gene matches. The CDR3 extends over 16 amino acids. The germline V gene has CDR1 SGHKS and CDR2 YYEKEE (reference sequence). CDR3 nucleotide sequence: TGTGCCAGCAGCACCCGACCGGGACAGGGGAACACTGAAGCTTTCTTT. It encodes CASSTRPGQGNTEAFF. The entire variable domain, with the rest obtained from reference TRBV5-5 and TRBJ1-1, is as follows: DAGVTQSPTHLIKTRGQQVTLRCSPISGHKSVSWYQQVLGQGPQFIFQYYEKEERGRGNFPDRFSARQFPNYSSELNVNALLLGDSALYLCASSTRPGQGNTEAFFGQGTRLTVV.

This clonotype was found many times. V and J are TRBV20-1 and TRBJ1-3; D uncertain. Germline CDR1 DFQATT, CDR2 SNEGSKA (reference sequence). V lost 0 bases to trimming and J lost 2 bases, with 11 bases between them. The CDR3 is 15 amino acids. The CDR3 bases are TGCAGTGCTAGAGACATGGGTGGAACTGGAAACACCATATATTTT. Protein: CSARDMGGTGNTIYF.

This clonotype was detected a few times. The chain links TRBV24-1 to TRBJ2-2; TRBD1 aligns across 10 bases. The CDR3 runs to 17 residues. The junction had 9 bases not matched to a gene; V was cut back by 5 bases and J by 4 bases. Per germline, CDR1 KGHDR and CDR2 SFDVKD. The chain's CDR3 is CATSAPPGQGSTGELFF. CDR3 sequence (DNA): TGTGCCACCAGTGCCCCTCCGGGACAGGGGAGCACCGGGGAGCTGTTTTTT.

The chain combines TRBV30 with TRBJ1-2; 9 positions match TRBD1. Germline lookup yields CDR1 GTSNPN and CDR2 SVGIG (reference sequence). V shed 2 bases and J 6 bases; nucleotides not matched to a gene: 4. This CDR3 contains 13 residues. In nucleotides, the CDR3 is TGTGCCTGGAGTCCCGGGACAGGGAATGGCTACACCTTC. This translates into CAWSPGTGNGYTF. Full variable domain (missing parts from reference TRBV30 and TRBJ1-2): SQTIHQWPATLVQPVGSPLSLECTVEGTSNPNLYWYRQAAGRGLQLLFYSVGIGQISSEVPQNLSASRPQDRQFILSSKKLLLSDSGFYLCAWSPGTGNGYTFGSGTRLTVV.

This clonotype occurred a few times. This sequence joins TRBV15 and TRBJ2-7, with D unclear. The ends were cut back, 10 bases at V and 0 bases at J, with 13 bases in the middle. This CDR3 contains 13 residues. Germline CDR1 LNHNV, CDR2 YYDKDF (reference sequence). CDR3 sequence reads: CAKNGRRSYEQYF. CDR3 nucleotides: TGTGCCAAGAATGGACGGCGCTCCTACGAGCAGTACTTC.

This clonotype was found a few times. This sequence joins TRBV5-4 and TRBJ1-2; D remains ambiguous. The V end was cut by 1 base, the J end by 6 bases, with 7 bases between. CDR1 is SGHNT and CDR2 is YYREEE in the germline V gene (reference sequence). The CDR3 totals 12 residues. The CDR3 loop is CASSLPYDGYTF. DNA for the CDR3: TGTGCCAGCAGCTTGCCTTATGATGGCTACACCTTC.

This clonotype has more than one count but fewer than ten. This rearrangement joins TRBV24-1 to TRBJ2-3; 7 bases map to TRBD1. This CDR3 has 16 residues. The V gene end was trimmed by 3 bases and the J gene end by 3 bases; junction bases not matched to a gene: 8. The germline CDR1 and CDR2 sequences are KGHDR and SFDVKD. The CDR3 region is CATSDRDSPTTDTQYF. The CDR3 DNA sequence: TGTGCCACCAGTGATAGGGACAGCCCGACTACAGATACGCAGTATTTT.

This clonotype was found many times. The rearrangement links TRBV3-1 to TRBJ2-4; 9 bases match TRBD2. In germline, CDR1 is LGHDT, CDR2 YNNKEL (reference sequence). V gave up 3 bases and J gave up 8 bases; unmatched junction bases: 5. CDR3 length: 14 residues. CDR3 loop: CASSHSGSGDIQYF. CDR3 bases: TGTGCCAGCAGCCATAGCGGGAGTGGTGACATTCAGTACTTC.

This clonotype was picked up many times. CDR3 coding DNA: TGTGCCATCACCGCTGGAGCGGGGGTACGGGAGCAGTTCTTC. Residues: CAITAGAGVREQFF. V is TRBV10-3 and J is TRBJ2-1; 8 bases fit TRBD2. The V and J ends lost 7 bases and 10 bases, in that order; junction bases with no gene match: 12. The germline CDR1 and CDR2 sequences are ENHRY and SYGVKD. CDR3 length: 14 amino acids.

The chain is built from TRBV20-1 and TRBJ2-2, with unresolved D. This CDR3 has 14 residues. V was trimmed by 1 base and J by 7 bases, leaving 13 bases between them. Germline V gives CDR1 DFQATT, CDR2 SNEGSKA (reference sequence). This CDR3 is CSARASEAGGELFF. The CDR3 DNA reads TGCAGTGCTAGAGCCTCTGAGGCTGGCGGGGAGCTGTTTTTT.

This clonotype was seen a handful of times. For the CDR3, the DNA is TGTGCCAGCAGCCCGGGGGGAGGGAACCTGTACAATGAGCAGTTCTTC. It codes for CASSPGGGNLYNEQFF. The chain joins TRBV5-4 to TRBJ2-1, with 7 bases aligning to TRBD2. Unmatched junction bases numbered 11, after V lost 4 bases and J lost 4 bases. CDR1 is SGHNT, CDR2 YYREEE, per germline (reference sequence). The CDR3 totals 16 residues.

This clonotype showed up many times. This rearrangement joins TRBV7-2 to TRBJ1-4; 7 bases agree with TRBD1. V gave up 4 bases and J gave up 8 bases; unmatched junction bases: 10. There are 15 residues in the CDR3. Germline V gives CDR1 SGHTA, CDR2 FQGNSA. This chain's CDR3 is CASSSEQGKGEKLFF. DNA of the CDR3: TGTGCCAGCAGCTCAGAACAGGGGAAAGGAGAAAAACTGTTTTTT.

With regard to this clonotype: A much bigger clone sits one base away, suggesting this may be a read error. This rearrangement joins TRBV12-3 or TRBV12-4 to TRBJ1-1; 9 bases fit TRBD1. The junction had 7 bases not matched to a gene; V was cut back by 9 bases and J by 11 bases. The CDR3 is made up of 11 amino acids. CDR3 region: CARSRTGEAFF. DNA of the CDR3: TGTGCCAGAAGCCGGACAGGGGAGGCTTTCTTT.

In its sample, this clonotype was seen many times. The chain couples TRBV7-8 to TRBJ2-7; perhaps TRBD2 as D (6 bases). Germline V CDR1 and CDR2: SGHVS, FQNEAQ. The V gene lost 1 base and the J gene lost 7 bases, with 17 bases spanning the gap. This CDR3 has 15 amino acids. The DNA for the CDR3 is TGTGCCAGCAGCTTAGTCGGAGGGTCGTGGGGGGAGCAGTACTTC. This encodes CASSLVGGSWGEQYF.

This clonotype was counted at least ten times. The genes are TRBV7-9 and TRBJ2-7; a weak D match, TRBD1 (6 bases). V gave up 5 bases and J gave up 2 bases, with 7 bases separating them. The germline gives CDR1 SEHNR, CDR2 FQNEAQ (reference sequence). The length of the CDR3 is 12 residues. CDR3 region: CASSGDTYEQYF. Written as DNA, the CDR3 is TGTGCCAGCAGCGGGGACACCTACGAGCAGTACTTC.

This clonotype was seen only a few times. The gene calls are TRBV20-1 and TRBJ1-4; D is uncertain. Looked up from germline, CDR1 is DFQATT and CDR2 is SNEGSKA (reference sequence). The ends were cut back, 5 bases at V and 5 bases at J, with 12 bases in the middle. The CDR3 is 13 amino acids. The CDR3 reads CSAYDGSNEKLFF. The CDR3, as DNA: TGCAGTGCTTACGACGGGTCGAATGAAAAACTGTTTTTT.

The rearrangement joins TRBV4-1 to TRBJ2-4, with D perhaps assigned TRBD1 or TRBD2 (5 bases each). This CDR3 is 14 amino acids long. Germline CDR1 reads MGHRA; CDR2 reads YSYEKL. V was clipped by 4 bases and J by 5 bases, with 12 bases between them. The CDR3 DNA reads TGCGCCAGCAGCCTATTTACGGGGCAAAACATTCAGTACTTC. It specifies CASSLFTGQNIQYF.

V usage is TRBV20-1 and J usage is TRBJ2-1, with 8 bases lining up with TRBD2. CDR1 and CDR2 from the germline V gene are DFQATT and SNEGSKA (reference sequence). After removal of 4 bases from V and 0 bases from J, the junction contained 8 bases not matched to a gene. The CDR3 contains 16 residues. The DNA for the CDR3 is TGCAGTGCTACCGGACTAGCTGAAATCTCCTACAATGAGCAGTTCTTC. This encodes CSATGLAEISYNEQFF.